This T cell receptor (beta chain) was observed in a study of OX40 agonist ivuxolimab in advanced cancers. Study observations and caveats: CD4+ and CD8+ blood T cells expanded clonally by week 6 at 0.1 to 3.0 mg/kg.

Enrollment shut out patients with autoimmune disease history or systemic immunosuppression. The sampling schedule covered blood at baseline, cycle 4 day 1, and cycle 7 day 1. CDR1 and CDR2 from the germline V gene are SGHDN and FVKESK. The CDR3 totals 12 residues. V was pared by 4 bases and J by 8 bases, with 8 bases between. Of note for this clone: Its antigen is unknown.

The data were produced by immunoSEQ multiplex PCR, yet TCRdb's version contains in-frame clones alone and is incomplete. The sample has approximately 89,000 clones; about 88% are singletons. The receptor's source is an adult with an advanced solid tumor such as melanoma, head and neck, liver or kidney cancer. The gene calls are TRBV14 and TRBJ1-4; D unclear. Specimen: CD4+ or CD8+ T cells sorted from blood, collected in a trial of the OX40 agonist ivuxolimab. The CDR3 protein is CASSLFREKLFF. The CDR3 DNA follows: TGTGCCAGCAGCCTCTTCCGGGAAAAACTGTTTTTT.